Following are 14 T cell receptor beta chains from one sample sequenced in a study of prognosis after radiotherapy for stage I lung cancer. Two rounds of multiplex PCR amplified TCR beta CDR3 from genomic DNA. Every TRBV and TRBJ gene had its own specific primer in first-round PCR. Each CDR3 protein is one row after TCRdb ran MiXCR on the multiplex PCR reads. The sample has about 14,000 distinct CDR3 sequences, roughly 49% seen once. Sequencing used PBMCs, obtained before or after stereotactic body radiation therapy (not recorded which). The origin of the receptors is a donor aged 50 or older with non-small cell lung cancer.

This clonotype has a count of ten or more. The genes are TRBV7-3 and TRBJ2-2; TRBD2 matches 12 bases. Looked up from germline, CDR1 is SGHTA and CDR2 is FQGTGA. V lost 5 bases and J lost 5; bases outside the gene matches: 6. CDR3 length: 16 amino acids. The CDR3 is CASSGRTSGKTGELFF. DNA for the CDR3: TGTGCCAGCAGCGGCCGGACTAGCGGGAAAACCGGGGAGCTGTTTTTT.

The gene calls are TRBV6-9 and TRBJ1-5; a weak D match, TRBD1 (6 bases). V was cut by 3 bases and J by 7 bases, with 10 bases left in between. From germline, CDR1 is MNHGY and CDR2 SVAAGI. This CDR3 contains 13 residues. Here the CDR3 reads CASSYDRNQPQHF. As DNA, the CDR3 is TGTGCCAGCAGTTACGACAGGAACCAGCCCCAGCATTTT.

The genes are TRBV28 and TRBJ2-2; maybe TRBD2 (6 bases). V lost 11 bases to trimming and J lost 2 bases, with 15 bases between them. Germline lookup yields CDR1 MDHEN and CDR2 SYDVKM. This CDR3 has 14 amino acids. CDR3 sequence: CAEGRGTNTGELFF. CDR3 nucleotide sequence: TGTGCCGAAGGACGCGGGACTAACACCGGGGAGCTGTTTTTT.

To note about this clonotype: A read error likely explains this, since a far larger clone differs by one base. The chain employs TRBV6-8 and TRBJ2-7, with TRBD1 matching over 9 bases. The V gene's germline CDR1 is MNHGY and CDR2 SAAAGT. Trimming at V came to 6 bases and at J to 0 bases, leaving 3 bases not matched to a gene. The CDR3 loop spans 14 amino acids. Here the CDR3 reads CASRDRGVSYEQYF. The CDR3 nucleotides are TGTGCCAGCAGGGACAGGGGTGTCTCCTACGAGCAGTACTTC.

The sample holds many counts of this clonotype. This chain uses TRBV5-1 with TRBJ2-7; possible D gene TRBD1, 6 bases. Trimming removed 6 bases at V and 4 bases at J, with 8 bases between. Germline V gene sequence: CDR1 SGHRS, CDR2 YFSETQ. The CDR3 runs to 11 residues. The CDR3 nucleotides are TGCGCCAGCAAGGGGGAGTACGAGCAGTACTTC. It encodes CASKGEYEQYF.

As for this clonotype: This likely came from a read error, as a far larger clone is one base away. The chain links TRBV6-4 to TRBJ1-6, with 9 bases matching TRBD1. The CDR3 is 14 residues long. Germline CDR1 is MRHNA and CDR2 is SNTAGT. The CDR3, as DNA: TGTTCCAGCAGTCCGGGACAGGGATCTTCACCCCTCCACTTT. Translation: CSSSPGQGSSPLHF.

As to this clonotype: Relative to the germline gene, one junction end is altered; a read error may explain this. The chain carries TRBV9 and TRBJ1-2; D is ambiguous. The CDR3 is 15 residues long. Germline V CDR1 and CDR2: SGDLS, YYNGEE. In DNA form, the CDR3 reads TGTGCCAGCAGCTCCGCCATCGGACCCGGGTATGGCTGCAACTTC. Its protein is CASSSAIGPGYGCNF.

There are a few counts of this clonotype. This may be a read error: a much more frequent sequence differs by one nucleotide. The gene calls are TRBV10-3 and TRBJ2-3; D unresolved. Germline V gives CDR1 ENHRY, CDR2 SYGVKD. Trimming took off 8 bases at V and 3 bases at J, with 9 bases between the two ends. CDR3 size: 12 residues. CDR3 sequence reads: CAIRMETDTQYF. CDR3 nucleotide sequence: TGTGCCATCCGCATGGAAACAGATACGCAGTATTTT.

This clonotype was observed many times. The chain has TRBV7-3 and TRBJ2-7, with 7 bases aligning to TRBD2. J lost 5 bases, V lost 5 bases, and 9 bases had no gene match. Germline CDR1 and CDR2: SGHTA and FQGTGA. The CDR3 is made up of 14 amino acids. The CDR3 region has the DNA TGTGCCAGCAGCCCGGGGAGGGGAGATCACGAGCAGTACTTC. Protein sequence: CASSPGRGDHEQYF.

This clonotype was seen ten or more times. A single base separates this from a much larger clone, so it may be a read error. The chain uses TRBV6-1 and TRBJ2-1; 8 positions match TRBD1. Germline assignment: CDR1 MNHNS and CDR2 SASEGT. The CDR3 sequence is 15 residues long. Trimming took 4 bases from V and 0 from J; bases not matched to a gene: 2. In nucleotides, the CDR3 is TGTGCCAGCAGTGCACAGGGGGGCTCCTACAATGAGCAGTTCTTC. This encodes CASSAQGGSYNEQFF.

This clonotype qualifies as medium-sized (0.01 to 0.1%). The rearrangement joins TRBV6-5 to TRBJ2-2; maybe TRBD1 (6 bases). Germline CDR1 MNHEY, CDR2 SVGAGI. Trimming took 2 bases from V and 6 from J, leaving 13 bases between them. There are 15 residues in the CDR3. The CDR3 DNA reads TGTGCCAGCAGTTACGCTACAGGGTTTGCCGGGGAGCTGTTTTTT. Protein: CASSYATGFAGELFF.

This chain links TRBV28 with TRBJ2-7; a weak D match, TRBD2 (7 bases). The germline V gene encodes CDR1 MDHEN and CDR2 SYDVKM. V dropped 6 bases and J dropped 6 bases, with 18 bases sitting between them. The CDR3 has 14 residues. The CDR3 DNA sequence: TGTGCCAGCAGACTTAGGGGGGGTGTGGCCGAGCAGTACTTC. It codes for CASRLRGGVAEQYF.

This clonotype was seen only once. CDR3 coding DNA: TGTGCCAGTAGTAAACTCGGGGGGCGGGGCGGGGAGCTGTTTTTT. Encoded protein: CASSKLGGRGGELFF. J is TRBJ2-2 and V is TRBV19; perhaps TRBD2 as D (7 bases). Between the trimmed V and J ends, which lost 4 bases and 7 bases, there was a span of 16 bases. The CDR3 runs to 15 residues. Germline assignment: CDR1 LNHDA and CDR2 SQIVND (reference sequence). The variable domain in full, with the rest retrieved from reference TRBV19 and TRBJ2-2, is DGGITQSPKYLFRKEGQNVTLSCEQNLNHDAMYWYRQDPGQGLRLIYYSQIVNDFQKGDIAEGYSVSREKKESFPLTVTSAQKNPTAFYLCASSKLGGRGGELFFGEGSRLTVL.

The gene calls are TRBV7-2 and TRBJ2-6; D unclear. The CDR3 has 18 residues. V was trimmed by 5 bases and J by 3 bases, leaving 20 bases between them. Germline V gives CDR1 SGHTA, CDR2 FQGNSA. CDR3 nucleotide sequence: TGTGCCAGCAGCGCTCCCCCCCCCCCCGGGTTTGGGGCCAACGTCCTGACTTTC. This sequence encodes CASSAPPPPGFGANVLTF.